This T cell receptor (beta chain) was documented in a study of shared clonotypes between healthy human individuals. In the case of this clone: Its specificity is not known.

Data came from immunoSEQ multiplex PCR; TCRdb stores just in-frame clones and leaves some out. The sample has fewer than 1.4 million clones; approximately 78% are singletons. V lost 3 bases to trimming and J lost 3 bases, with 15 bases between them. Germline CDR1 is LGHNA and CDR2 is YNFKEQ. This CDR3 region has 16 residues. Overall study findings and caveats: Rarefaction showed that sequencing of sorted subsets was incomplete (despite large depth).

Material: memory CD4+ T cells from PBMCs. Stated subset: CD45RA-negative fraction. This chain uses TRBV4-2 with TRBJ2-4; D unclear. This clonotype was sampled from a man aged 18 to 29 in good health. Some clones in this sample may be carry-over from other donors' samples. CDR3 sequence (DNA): TGTGCCAGCAGCCAGGCATTAAGCGTTGACAAAAACATTCAGTACTTC. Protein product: CASSQALSVDKNIQYF.